The 14 T cell receptor beta chains below come from one sample, sequenced in a study of blood T cell repertoires in COVID-19. Assay used: immunoSEQ multiplex PCR; TCRdb lists only in-frame clones, some missing. The sample holds 140,000 or so clones; roughly 79% are singletons and the top ten take about 2%. Sequencing was done on a sample of peripheral blood. The receptors stem from a woman aged 55-69 years with acute or convalescent COVID-19.

This chain connects TRBV30 to TRBJ2-5; 9 positions match TRBD1. V shed 3 bases and J 5 bases; nucleotides not matched to a gene: 7. From germline, CDR1 is GTSNPN and CDR2 SVGIG (reference sequence). CDR3 length: 14 amino acids. The chain's CDR3 is CAWRTGGTGETQYF. CDR3 bases: TGTGCCTGGAGGACAGGGGGTACGGGGGAGACCCAGTACTTC.

The chain uses TRBV3-1 (or the pseudogene TRBV3-2) and TRBJ2-7, with 8 bases lining up with TRBD1. With V trimmed by 4 bases and J by 3 bases, 11 bases remained unmatched. The germline CDR1 and CDR2 sequences are LGHDT and YNNKEL (reference sequence). This CDR3 spans 16 amino acids. The DNA of the CDR3 is TGTGCCAGCAGCCCGAGGGAGACAGGGGTGGGCTACGAGCAGTACTTC. Its translation is CASSPRETGVGYEQYF.

The V and J genes are TRBV7-9 and TRBJ2-7; D unclear. CDR1 and CDR2 (germline): SEHNR, FQNEAQ (reference sequence). CDR3 length: 13 residues. Trimming took off 2 bases at V and 5 bases at J, with 10 bases between the two ends. The DNA of the CDR3 is TGTGCCAGCAGCTTAATTGATAGAAACGAGCAGTACTTC. This translates into CASSLIDRNEQYF.

The chain links TRBV27 to TRBJ1-2, with D possibly matching TRBD1 (6 bases). V gave up 5 bases and J gave up 6 bases, with 16 bases separating them. The germline gives CDR1 MNHEY, CDR2 SMNVEV (reference sequence). The CDR3 runs to 14 residues. The CDR3 loop reads CASSHQGGGNGYTF. In DNA, the CDR3 is TGTGCCAGCAGTCACCAGGGAGGGGGTAATGGCTACACCTTC.

The chain joins TRBV2 to TRBJ1-2, with no clear D. This CDR3 has 13 residues. The V end lost 2 bases, the J end lost 2 bases, and 6 bases lay between the germline ends. The V gene's germline CDR1 is SNHLY and CDR2 FYNNEI. This CDR3 reads CASSEQINYGYTF. In DNA form, the CDR3 reads TGTGCCAGCAGTGAACAGATCAACTATGGCTACACCTTC.

The chain couples TRBV3-1 (or the pseudogene TRBV3-2) to TRBJ2-4, with 8 bases matching TRBD2. Germline CDR1 and CDR2: LGHDT and YNNKEL (reference sequence). V shed 4 bases and J 8 bases; nucleotides not matched to a gene: 7. The CDR3 covers 14 residues. Here the CDR3 DNA reads TGTGCCAGCAGCCCCGGACTAGCCGGGGACATTCAGTACTTC. Amino acids: CASSPGLAGDIQYF.

The V gene is TRBV9, the J gene TRBJ1-4, with TRBD1 matching over 7 bases. Trimming cost V 3 bases and J 4 bases; bases outside gene matches: 9. This CDR3 has 16 residues. Germline V gives CDR1 SGDLS, CDR2 YYNGEE. The CDR3 sequence: CASSAGRQGDNEKLFF. The CDR3 DNA reads as TGTGCCAGCAGCGCAGGCAGACAGGGAGATAATGAAAAACTGTTTTTT.

The V call is TRBV12-3 or TRBV12-4, the J call TRBJ2-7; D call uncertain. The CDR3 runs 13 residues. V was pared by 2 bases and J by 3 bases, with 8 bases between. This chain's CDR3 is CASSLTRYYEQYF. In DNA form, the CDR3 reads TGTGCCAGCAGTTTAACCAGATACTACGAGCAGTACTTC.

This clone appeared a single time. The chain links TRBV4-1 to TRBJ2-7; D is perhaps TRBD2 (6 bases). The CDR3 covers 13 residues. The V end was cut by 2 bases, the J end by 11 bases, with 16 bases between. In germline, CDR1 is MGHRA, CDR2 YSYEKL. For the CDR3, the DNA is TGCGCCAGCAGCCAACTTGGGACTTCAAGCAAGTACTTC. It specifies CASSQLGTSSKYF.

This clone has only a few counts. The rearrangement uses TRBV28 and TRBJ1-2; D is possibly TRBD1 (6 bases). The CDR3 is 14 residues long. With 5 bases removed from V and 8 bases from J, the gap between germline ends came to 18 bases. Per the germline V gene, CDR1 is MDHEN and CDR2 is SYDVKM. CDR3 DNA sequence: TGTGCCAGCAGTCCCCCCCTCCGGGACATCGGCTACACCTTC. Its protein product is CASSPPLRDIGYTF.

The chain employs TRBV19 and TRBJ2-2, with 15 bases identical to TRBD2. The J segment lost 6 bases and the V segment lost 6 bases, leaving 2 bases of the junction unmatched. The CDR3 sequence is 15 residues long. The germline V gene has CDR1 LNHDA and CDR2 SQIVND (reference sequence). The CDR3 bases are TGTGCCAGTAGGGGACTAGCGGGAGGAGCCGGGGAGCTGTTTTTT. Translating gives CASRGLAGGAGELFF.

This clone has just a few counts. The chain recombines TRBV10-1 with TRBJ2-7; 10 positions agree with TRBD2. CDR3 length: 13 amino acids. Germline-derived CDR1 and CDR2 are WNHNN and SYGVQD (reference sequence). V shed 5 bases, J shed 7 bases, and the junction held 5 bases outside the gene matches. The CDR3 DNA reads as TGCGCCAGCAGTATCGTAGCGGGAGGAGAGCAGTACTTC. Its translation is CASSIVAGGEQYF.

The rearrangement joins TRBV14 to TRBJ1-1; TRBD1 matches at 7 bases. CDR3 length equals 20 residues. Germline V gene lookup returns CDR1 SGHDN and CDR2 FVKESK. V lost 1 base, J lost 3 bases, and 20 bases stayed unmatched. The CDR3 nucleotides are TGTGCCAGCAGCCAAGGGATAGGGGACAGAATATCTGTACGGGACACTGAAGCTTTCTTT. Its protein product is CASSQGIGDRISVRDTEAFF.

This clone was seen a single time. This sequence joins TRBV11-2 and TRBJ2-7; the match to TRBD1 covers 7 bases. The germline gives CDR1 SGHAT, CDR2 FQNNGV. V shed 1 base, J shed 6 bases, and the junction held 12 bases outside the gene matches. The CDR3 covers 16 residues. CDR3 in DNA: TGTGCCAGCAGCTTAGTCGGGCTCACAGGGGTGGGCGAGCAGTACTTC. Encoded protein: CASSLVGLTGVGEQYF. The full variable domain, its missing parts supplied by reference TRBV11-2 and TRBJ2-7, is EAGVAQSPRYKIIEKRQSVAFWCNPISGHATLYWYQQILGQGPKLLIQFQNNGVVDDSQLPKDRFSAERLKGVDSTLKIQPAKLEDSAVYLCASSLVGLTGVGEQYFGPGTRLTVT.